The entry below describes one T cell receptor beta chain. This sample was included in a study of blood T cell repertoires in COVID-19. Looking at the study overall: Material from acute and convalescent COVID-19 was sourced from the United States, Italy and Spain. Nucleic acid was either cDNA or gDNA, and it came from T cells, B-cell-depleted T cells, or PBMCs.

As processed by the authors: It was from reference gene primer amplification that nucleated cell counts were estimated. Libraries were prepared by immunoSEQ multiplex PCR; TCRdb keeps only in-frame clonotypes and omits some of them. V, J and clone size derive from that table, while D and trimming were established from the DNA sequence. This repertoire shows more than 45,000 clones, around 78% found once; its top ten account for approximately 4.9%. The CDR3 is 14 amino acids. CDR1 is SGHVS and CDR2 is FNYEAQ in the germline V gene. The V and J ends lost 4 bases and 1 base respectively, with 10 bases between them.

The sample was peripheral blood. This chain uses TRBV7-6 with TRBJ1-1; D remains ambiguous. This clonotype originated in a human donor in a cohort sampled during active COVID-19. The CDR3 here is CASSSGLENTEAFF. In DNA form, the CDR3 reads TGTGCCAGCAGCTCAGGACTGGAGAACACTGAAGCTTTCTTT.